Listed here are 9 T cell receptor beta chains from one sample, sequenced in a study of shared clonotypes between healthy human individuals. Some clones are missing from TCRdb's copy, which holds only in-frame ones; the method was immunoSEQ multiplex PCR. The sample shows about 480,000 clones, approximately 79% of them seen only once. Specimen: PBMCs. The receptors here all came from a middle-aged woman in good health. Some clones in this sample may be carry-over from other donors' samples.

V and J are TRBV2 and TRBJ2-7, with 10 positions matching TRBD2. Germline V gene lookup returns CDR1 SNHLY and CDR2 FYNNEI. The CDR3 is 13 residues long. Germline trimming cut 11 bases from V and 5 bases from J; bases unmatched to any gene: 9. The CDR3 region is CASQREGVHEQYF. DNA for the CDR3: TGTGCCTCCCAGCGGGAGGGGGTCCACGAGCAGTACTTC.

This clone was detected only a few times. The chain combines TRBV4-3 with TRBJ1-1; a possible D gene is TRBD1 (5 bases). Germline V gene data show CDR1 as LGHNA and CDR2 as YSLEER. The length of the CDR3 is 14 residues. Trimming pared 0 bases from V and 11 bases from J, leaving 16 bases between. DNA for the CDR3: TGCGCCAGCAGCCAAGATCCCAGGGTAGGATGGGCTTTCTTT. Encoded protein: CASSQDPRVGWAFF.

This clone was detected ten times or more. The chain joins TRBV20-1 to TRBJ2-3, with TRBD2 as a possible D gene (6 bases). This CDR3 is 11 amino acids long. CDR1 and CDR2 from the germline V gene are DFQATT and SNEGSKA (reference sequence). The CDR3 reads CSGTSTDTQYF. Written as DNA, the CDR3 is TGCAGCGGGACTAGCACAGATACGCAGTATTTT.

The table lists this clone with a count of one. The V and J genes are TRBV11-2 and TRBJ2-1; 12 positions match TRBD1. Trimming cost V 4 bases and J 7 bases; bases outside gene matches: 8. The CDR3 totals 16 residues. CDR1 SGHAT and CDR2 FQNNGV come from the germline V gene. Here the CDR3 reads CASSSSGTGGWNEQFF. The DNA of the CDR3 is TGTGCCAGCAGCTCGTCCGGGACAGGGGGCTGGAATGAGCAGTTCTTC.

The chain employs TRBV28 and TRBJ2-4, with 11 bases lining up with TRBD1. Germline-derived CDR1 and CDR2 are MDHEN and SYDVKM. The CDR3 sequence is 18 residues long. The ends lost 6 bases at V and 3 bases at J; junction bases unmatched: 13. The CDR3 region has the DNA TGTGCCAGCAGCCGGGTTGGGACAGGGGGGATTGGCAAAAACATTCAGTACTTC. As protein: CASSRVGTGGIGKNIQYF.

The chain couples TRBV19 to TRBJ2-2, with D hard to call. The V gene's germline CDR1 is LNHDA and CDR2 SQIVND (reference sequence). This CDR3 contains 13 residues. The V end was cut by 3 bases, the J end by 1 base, with 3 bases between. In nucleotides, the CDR3 is TGTGCCAGTAGTATGGTGAACACCGGGGAGCTGTTTTTT. This encodes CASSMVNTGELFF.

The J gene is TRBJ2-7, the V gene TRBV5-4, with D tentatively TRBD2 (5 bases). Trimming shortened V by 3 bases and J by 5 bases, and 12 bases separated the two germline ends. Germline loops: CDR1 SGHNT, CDR2 YYREEE (reference sequence). CDR3 length equals 13 residues. The CDR3 reads CASSSRGYHEQYF. The DNA of the CDR3 is TGTGCCAGCAGCTCCCGGGGTTACCACGAGCAGTACTTC.

The V gene is TRBV4-1, the J gene TRBJ2-3; TRBD2 matches at 10 bases. J lost 5 bases, V lost 0 bases, and 11 bases had no gene match. This CDR3 region has 18 residues. Germline CDR1 MGHRA, CDR2 YSYEKL. CDR3 sequence: CASSQEPLAGARKDTQYF. For the CDR3, the DNA is TGCGCCAGCAGCCAAGAGCCGCTAGCGGGAGCGAGGAAAGATACGCAGTATTTT.

V and J are TRBV5-1 and TRBJ2-2; D perhaps matches TRBD2 (5 bases). CDR3 length: 13 amino acids. Trimming removed 7 bases from V and 2 bases from J, with 9 bases in between. Germline values: CDR1 SGHRS, CDR2 YFSETQ. DNA of the CDR3: TGCGCCAGCGTGGGAGATAACACCGGGGAGCTGTTTTTT. Translation gives CASVGDNTGELFF.